The 8 T cell receptor beta chains reported below all come from one sample, sequenced in a study of blood T cells in healthy people across ages. Primed by a sample-barcoded 5' primer and a J-beta primer mix, a second PCR proceeded for about 7 to 11 cycles. TCRdb re-derived calls from the 5' RACE reads in MiXCR, one entry per CDR3 protein. Of some 800,000 distinct CDR3 sequences listed, 40% to 50% are singletons. The sample consisted of blood. The receptors were sampled from a man in his 60s in good health.

The gene calls are TRBV11-2 and TRBJ2-3, with 7 bases matching TRBD2. J gave up 6 bases and V 4 bases, and 13 bases lay outside the gene matches. Looked up from germline, CDR1 is SGHAT and CDR2 is FQNNGV. This CDR3 is built from 16 residues. The CDR3 DNA is TGTGCCAGCAGCTCAGGGCCAGGACTAGTTGACGATACGCAGTATTTT. Protein product: CASSSGPGLVDDTQYF.

V is TRBV7-3 and J is TRBJ2-3, with a tentative D call TRBD1 (6 bases). V was cut by 2 bases and J by 8 bases, with 14 bases left in between. The CDR3 covers 14 residues. Germline loops: CDR1 SGHTA, CDR2 FQGTGA. CDR3 coding DNA: TGTGCCAGCAGCTTACAGGGGACAAAAGGTACGCAGTATTTT. Its translation: CASSLQGTKGTQYF.

CDR3: CASRPTSGGALETQYF. The DNA for the CDR3 is TGCGCCAGCAGACCCACTAGCGGGGGGGCCTTGGAGACCCAGTACTTC. V gene TRBV5-1 combines with J gene TRBJ2-7; the match to TRBD2 covers 13 bases. The assigned J gene may be wrong: the sequence end matches TRBJ2-5 better. CDR1 SGHRS and CDR2 YFSETQ come from the germline V gene. The CDR3 runs 16 residues.

This clonotype was seen ten or more times. The V gene is TRBV5-1, the J gene TRBJ2-7, with D tentatively TRBD1 or TRBD2 (5 bases each). The V gene's germline CDR1 is SGHRS and CDR2 YFSETQ. V lost 4 bases to trimming and J lost 5 bases, with 13 bases between them. This CDR3 has 13 amino acids. The CDR3 spells CASSPTRGNEQYF. CDR3 DNA: TGCGCCAGCAGCCCCACGAGGGGCAACGAGCAGTACTTC.

In its sample, this clonotype was seen many times. The chain uses TRBV18 and TRBJ2-3; D is ambiguous. Germline CDR1 and CDR2: KGHSH and LQKENI. Between the trimmed V and J ends, which lost 8 bases and 2 bases, there was a span of 11 bases. The CDR3 length is 13 residues. CDR3 coding DNA: TGTGCCAGCAGCCCACCGGTCACAGATACGCAGTATTTT. As protein: CASSPPVTDTQYF.

This clonotype has a count of ten or more. This sequence joins TRBV4-1 and TRBJ2-5; D is uncertain. CDR3 length equals 13 residues. Germline V gives CDR1 MGHRA, CDR2 YSYEKL. V was cut by 1 base and J by 5 bases, with 8 bases left in between. The CDR3 sequence: CASSQGPAETQYF. Written as DNA, the CDR3 is TGCGCCAGCAGCCAAGGCCCCGCGGAGACCCAGTACTTC.

The chain is built from TRBV20-1 and TRBJ2-5; unclear D gene. The CDR3 sequence is 11 residues long. V was shortened by 3 bases and J by 11 bases, with 13 bases between the two germline ends. Looked up from germline, CDR1 is DFQATT and CDR2 is SNEGSKA (reference sequence). For the CDR3, the DNA is TGCAGTGCTAGTAAGGGTGAAGAGCAGTACTTC. Protein product: CSASKGEEQYF.

This clonotype was seen only a few times. J is TRBJ1-1 and V is TRBV20-1, with D perhaps TRBD1 (5 bases). The germline gives CDR1 DFQATT, CDR2 SNEGSKA (reference sequence). The CDR3 runs to 14 residues. Trimming cost V 4 bases and J 0 bases, with 12 bases left between them. The CDR3 reads CSAKGAGLNTEAFF. CDR3 DNA: TGCAGTGCTAAAGGGGCAGGGTTGAACACTGAAGCTTTCTTT.